The 15 T cell receptor beta chains in this list originate from one sample, sequenced in a study of spatial heterogeneity in lung cancer. General study findings and limits: It was found that expanded intratumoral alpha and beta TCR counts tracked tumor mutation counts.

The time point denotes: sample taken at primary tumor resection. No cognate antigen is known for these TCRs. TCRdb used MiXCR to reprocess the 5' RACE reads, holding one entry per CDR3 protein. Seen here are 9,500 or so distinct CDR3 sequences, 9% to 15% observed once, and the top ten hold roughly a tenth. The source was lung tumor tissue, collected at surgery. Receptor source: a male donor with early-stage non-small cell lung cancer.

In this sample, this clonotype is medium-sized (0.01 to 0.1%). Since it is a stray read in a library aimed at alpha chains, this beta chain has a size that is not meaningful. The chain recombines TRBV6-5 with TRBJ2-3, with 12 positions matching TRBD2. Germline CDR1 is MNHEY and CDR2 is SVGAGI. The J segment lost 0 bases and the V segment lost 0 bases, leaving 4 bases of the junction unmatched. This CDR3 has 18 residues. For the CDR3, the DNA is TGTGCCAGCAGTTACTCGACTAGCGGGAGAACAAGCACAGATACGCAGTATTTT. Its protein product is CASSYSTSGRTSTDTQYF.

This clonotype is labeled medium-sized. This beta chain lies outside the target of a library built for alpha chains; its clone size means little. This chain joins TRBV7-2 and TRBJ1-5, with no clear D. This CDR3 region has 12 residues. Trimming took off 7 bases at V and 11 bases at J, with 15 bases between the two ends. The germline gives CDR1 SGHTA, CDR2 FQGNSA. CDR3 protein: CASTSEDLSQHF. The CDR3 DNA follows: TGTGCCAGCACCTCCGAGGATCTGTCCCAGCATTTT.

This clonotype came up many times. This beta chain appears as a stray read in a library generated for alpha chains; its size is not informative. This chain links TRBV27 with TRBJ2-7, with D maybe TRBD1 (6 bases). CDR3 length equals 13 residues. The germline CDR1 and CDR2 sequences are MNHEY and SMNVEV (reference sequence). V dropped 3 bases and J dropped 3 bases, with 9 bases sitting between them. The CDR3 sequence is CASSFGQNYEQYF. The CDR3, as DNA: TGTGCCAGCAGTTTCGGACAGAACTACGAGCAGTACTTC.

About this clonotype: Since the library was made to target alpha chains, this beta chain is a stray read and its abundance is not meaningful. The gene calls are TRBV4-1 and TRBJ1-2; TRBD1 might be the D (5 bases). The V gene's germline CDR1 is MGHRA and CDR2 YSYEKL. Deletions cut 0 bases from V and 7 bases from J, with 12 bases between. The CDR3 extends over 14 amino acids. CDR3 nucleotides: TGCGCCAGCAGCCAAGATCAGGGCAGCAGTGGCTACACCTTC. Translated, it gives CASSQDQGSSGYTF.

This clonotype was counted at least ten times. This beta chain is off target for a library built for alpha chains, so its abundance means little. J is TRBJ1-2 and V is TRBV5-1, with D hard to call. V was trimmed by 5 bases and J by 4 bases, leaving 9 bases between them. The germline gives CDR1 SGHRS, CDR2 YFSETQ. There are 12 residues in the CDR3. The CDR3 coding sequence is TGCGCCAGCAGAGAGGGTGGCTATGGCTACACCTTC. Protein sequence: CASREGGYGYTF.

Turning to this clonotype: With the library built for alpha chains, this beta chain is off target and its frequency is not meaningful. The chain is built from TRBV30 and TRBJ1-1; 8 nucleotides agree with TRBD1. CDR1 GTSNPN and CDR2 SVGIG come from the germline V gene (reference sequence). The CDR3 runs to 13 residues. The trim removed 0 bases at V and 4 bases at J, leaving 1 base unmatched. The CDR3 region is CAWSVTGGTEAFF. CDR3 DNA: TGTGCCTGGAGTGTTACAGGGGGCACTGAAGCTTTCTTT.

This clonotype was seen more than once but under ten times. The library was designed around alpha chains, so this beta chain is a stray read whose abundance carries little weight. The chain is built from TRBV7-2 and TRBJ2-7; no clear D gene. The CDR3 loop spans 16 amino acids. The V gene's germline CDR1 is SGHTA and CDR2 FQGNSA. Trimming took off 0 bases at V and 1 base at J, with 13 bases between the two ends. In DNA, the CDR3 is TGTGCCAGCAGCTTAGCGGCACAGCGTAGATCCTACGAGCAGTACTTC. This codes for CASSLAAQRRSYEQYF.

Ten or more counts support this clonotype. This beta chain was picked up by a library intended for alpha chains and is off target, so its count carries little meaning. V gene TRBV6-5 combines with J gene TRBJ2-7; tentative D call: TRBD2 (5 bases). The CDR3 is 13 amino acids. Germline V lookup: CDR1 MNHEY, CDR2 SVGAGI. Trimming took 5 bases from V and 3 from J, leaving 11 bases between them. CDR3 DNA: TGTGCCAGCAGTACTAGGACTGACTACGAGCAGTACTTC. Its translation: CASSTRTDYEQYF.

As regards this clonotype: Its ends do not fully match the called genes, so a read error is possible. Since the library was made to target alpha chains, this beta chain is a stray read and its abundance is not meaningful. The J gene is TRBJ2-7, the V gene TRBV6-6, with 7 bases fitting TRBD1. The CDR3 runs to 14 residues. The germline CDR1 and CDR2 sequences are MNHNY and SVGAGI (reference sequence). CDR3 coding DNA: TGTGCCAACCGCGCGTCGGACAGGACCTACGTGCAGTACTTC. It is translated as CANRASDRTYVQYF.

This clonotype is classed as medium-sized (0.01 to 0.1%). Found in a library prepared for alpha chains, this beta chain is an off-target read, and its abundance has little meaning. J is TRBJ1-6 and V is TRBV12-3 or TRBV12-4; no clear D gene. With 5 bases removed from V and 8 bases from J, the gap between germline ends came to 7 bases. The CDR3 sequence is 12 residues long. CDR3: CASSLQDSPLHF. In DNA, the CDR3 is TGTGCCAGCAGTCTCCAGGATTCACCCCTCCACTTT.

This clonotype was observed many times. This beta chain is off target for a library built for alpha chains, so its abundance means little. The chain links TRBV9 to TRBJ2-7; D might be TRBD1 (6 bases). Trimming removed 0 bases at V and 3 bases at J, with 10 bases between. There are 14 residues in the CDR3. Germline V gene sequence: CDR1 SGDLS, CDR2 YYNGEE. The DNA for the CDR3 is TGTGCCAGCAGCGTAGCAGGGGAGATCTACGAGCAGTACTTC. Translating gives CASSVAGEIYEQYF.

In its sample, this clonotype is medium-sized. The size of this beta chain means little, since it is a stray read in a library made for alpha chains. The chain employs TRBV6-2 or TRBV6-3 and TRBJ2-4; 7 bases line up with TRBD1. Per the germline V gene, CDR1 is MNHEY and CDR2 is SVGEGT. This CDR3 contains 13 residues. Unmatched junction bases numbered 2, after V lost 5 bases and J lost 4 bases. The CDR3 reads CASSMGQKNIQYF. For the CDR3, the DNA is TGTGCCAGCAGTATGGGACAGAAAAACATTCAGTACTTC.

In its sample, this clonotype ranks as medium-sized. This beta chain is off target for a library built for alpha chains, so its abundance means little. The chain carries TRBV20-1 and TRBJ1-1; D unclear. Trimming stripped 1 base from V and 0 bases from J, with 9 bases between. In germline, CDR1 is DFQATT, CDR2 SNEGSKA (reference sequence). CDR3 size: 14 residues. The CDR3 DNA reads as TGCAGTGCTAGAGCGGACTTCATGAACACTGAAGCTTTCTTT. Encoded protein: CSARADFMNTEAFF.

The table lists this clonotype with many counts. This beta chain slipped into a library made for alpha chains as a stray read, so its size is not meaningful. The chain has TRBV12-3 or TRBV12-4 and TRBJ2-7; tentatively, D is TRBD1 (6 bases). Trimming pared 6 bases from V and 5 bases from J, leaving 11 bases between. The CDR3 is 12 amino acids. In DNA form, the CDR3 reads TGTGCCAGCAGACAGGGTTCAAACGAGCAGTACTTC. It encodes CASRQGSNEQYF.

This clonotype has at least ten counts. A library prepared for alpha chains yielded this beta chain as an off-target read; its size is of little meaning. The rearrangement joins TRBV20-1 to TRBJ2-2; possibly TRBD2 for D (6 bases). CDR3 size: 15 residues. CDR1 and CDR2 (germline): DFQATT, SNEGSKA (reference sequence). The V end was cut by 2 bases, the J end by 0 bases, with 10 bases between. CDR3 protein: CSARSSGTNTGELFF. The CDR3 bases are TGCAGTGCTAGAAGTAGCGGTACGAACACCGGGGAGCTGTTTTTT.